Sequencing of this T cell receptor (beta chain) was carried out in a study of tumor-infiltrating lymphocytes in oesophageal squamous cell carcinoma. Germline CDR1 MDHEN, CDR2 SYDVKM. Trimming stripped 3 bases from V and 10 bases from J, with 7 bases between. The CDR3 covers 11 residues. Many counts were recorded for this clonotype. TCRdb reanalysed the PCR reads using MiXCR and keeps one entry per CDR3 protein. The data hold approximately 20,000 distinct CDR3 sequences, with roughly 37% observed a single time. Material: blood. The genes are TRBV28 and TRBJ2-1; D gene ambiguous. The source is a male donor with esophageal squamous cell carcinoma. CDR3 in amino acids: CASSFFSEQFF. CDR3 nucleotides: TGTGCCAGCAGTTTTTTTAGCGAGCAGTTCTTC.